This T cell receptor (beta chain) was recorded in a study of OX40 agonist ivuxolimab in advanced cancers. Concerning the study at large: Ivuxolimab was an agonistic, fully human IgG2 monoclonal antibody directed against OX40 (CD134), a costimulatory receptor. Intravenous ivuxolimab was administered to patients every 2 weeks at six dose levels: 0.01, 0.1, 0.3, 1.5, 3 and 10 mg/kg. Of the roughly 53 patients in dose escalation, approximately 20 had hepatocellular carcinoma, some 15 had melanoma, 9 had renal cell carcinoma and 9 had head and neck cancer. The dose-escalation cohort was over 70% male with a mean age of around 62 years, ranging from about 20 to 80. Patients were allowed to have had prior anti-PD-1, anti-PD-L1 or anti-CTLA-4 therapy, and around 40% of the dose-escalation patients had previously received checkpoint inhibitors. Partial responses occurred in three dose-escalation patients, of whom one had hepatocellular carcinoma and two had cutaneous melanoma. Peripheral TCRbeta sequencing aimed to test whether ivuxolimab altered TCR sequence diversity and caused clonal T-cell expansion. The paper reports the monotherapy dose-escalation portion (N of about 47 patients) of the phase I ivuxolimab trial.

The CDR3 measures 18 amino acids from cysteine to phenylalanine. Solely the CDR3 DNA is kept, with 54 bases framed from the first base. According to the germline V gene, CDR1 reads SGDLS and CDR2 reads YYNGEE. Relative to germline, V is missing 0 bases and J is missing 2 bases, with 11 bases of the junction outside any gene match. With respect to this clone: The clone's antigen remains unknown. No much larger clone is present one base from it, and per-base qualities are unavailable.

The trial excluded patients who had a history of autoimmune disease or who were on systemic immunosuppression. Peripheral blood for TCR sequencing was drawn from every dose cohort at baseline, at cycle 4 day 1 and at cycle 7 day 1. Samples came from an open-label, multicenter, first-in-human phase I dose-escalation trial of ivuxolimab. Adults with locally advanced or metastatic melanoma, renal cell, hepatocellular, or head and neck squamous cell carcinoma were enrolled in the trial. CD4+ and CD8+ T cells were sorted separately from peripheral blood before TCR sequencing. Broad study findings and their caveats: Low levels of normalized T-cell clonal expansion were also shown by some nonresponding patients. At doses from 0.1 to 3.0 mg/kg, clonal expansion was seen in both CD4+ and CD8+ blood T cells between baseline and week 6. After ivuxolimab, CD8+ T cells had more expanded clones than CD4+ T cells on average. Which antigens the clonally expanded peripheral T cells were specific for was not determined. In the 0.1-3.0 mg/kg groups, partial responders were among the patients with the lowest normalized peripheral clonal expansion, particularly in CD8+ T cells.

For sequencing of the TCRbeta CDR3 region, genomic DNA was extracted from the sorted cells. The immunoSEQ Assay was used for sequencing of TCRbeta CDR3 regions. TCRdb re-hosts the immuneACCESS table, in-frame sequences only. Its copies lack some clones; in the studies checked, an unresolved V gene accounts for under half of them, and the cause for the rest is not known. This sample holds fewer than 15,000 clones; about 88% were observed only once. 67% of the sample comes from the top ten. The TCR sequence derives from an adult with an advanced solid tumor such as melanoma, head and neck, liver or kidney cancer. The sequence is built from TRBV9 and TRBJ2-3, with TRBD2 matching 8 junction bases. Sequenced material: CD4+ or CD8+ T cells sorted from blood, taken in a trial of the OX40 agonist ivuxolimab. The nucleotides are TGTGCCAGCAGCGTAGAAGCCCTGGGCGGGGGGAACACAGATACGCAGTATTTT. Its protein is CASSVEALGGGNTDTQYF.